This T cell receptor beta chain was obtained from a study of human T cells and chemical hapten exposure. Across the study: In the sensitization step, 2% DPC was placed on about 2 cm by about 2 cm of upper inner arm skin. Application of 0.01% DPC to the upper back was done by patch test, with a reading at 6 days. Variation in per-sample TCR yields came mainly from small pooled library volume differences.

The time point was: patch test 3, about 24 weeks after DPC sensitization. Treatment noted: therapeutic diphenylcyclopropenone sensitization with weekly scalp DPC. V was cut by 4 bases and J by 0 bases, with 12 bases left in between. The CDR3 runs 15 residues. Germline CDR1 DFQATT, CDR2 SNEGSKA (reference sequence). Unique molecular identifiers were attached to individual cDNA molecules within the library. TCRdb analysed the RACE reads with MiXCR anew, one entry per CDR3 protein. Of roughly 97,000 distinct CDR3 sequences listed, 27% are singletons. The sequence came from a man aged 35-49 years with alopecia areata. Some clones in this sample may be carry-over from other donors' samples. Material: whole blood, obtained in connection with sensitization to the hapten diphenylcyclopropenone (DPC). The chain links TRBV20-1 to TRBJ1-4; D not certain. Here the CDR3 DNA reads TGCAGTGCTACCCCTCGAAGGGCAACTAATGAAAAACTGTTTTTT. Protein product: CSATPRRATNEKLFF.